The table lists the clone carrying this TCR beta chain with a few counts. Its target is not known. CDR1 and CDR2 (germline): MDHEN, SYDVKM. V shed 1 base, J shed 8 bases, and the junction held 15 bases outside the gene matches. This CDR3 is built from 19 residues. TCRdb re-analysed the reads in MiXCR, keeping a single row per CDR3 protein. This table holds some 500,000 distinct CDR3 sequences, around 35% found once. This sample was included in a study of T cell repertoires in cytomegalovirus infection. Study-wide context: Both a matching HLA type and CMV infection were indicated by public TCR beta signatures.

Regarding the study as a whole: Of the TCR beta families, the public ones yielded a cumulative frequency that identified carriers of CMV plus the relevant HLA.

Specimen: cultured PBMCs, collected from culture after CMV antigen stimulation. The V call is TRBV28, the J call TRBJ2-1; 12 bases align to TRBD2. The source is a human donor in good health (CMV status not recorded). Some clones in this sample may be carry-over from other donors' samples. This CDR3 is CASSLSLYSETSGSYEQFF. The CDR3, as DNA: TGTGCCAGCAGTTTATCCCTGTATTCCGAGACTAGCGGGAGCTATGAGCAGTTCTTC.